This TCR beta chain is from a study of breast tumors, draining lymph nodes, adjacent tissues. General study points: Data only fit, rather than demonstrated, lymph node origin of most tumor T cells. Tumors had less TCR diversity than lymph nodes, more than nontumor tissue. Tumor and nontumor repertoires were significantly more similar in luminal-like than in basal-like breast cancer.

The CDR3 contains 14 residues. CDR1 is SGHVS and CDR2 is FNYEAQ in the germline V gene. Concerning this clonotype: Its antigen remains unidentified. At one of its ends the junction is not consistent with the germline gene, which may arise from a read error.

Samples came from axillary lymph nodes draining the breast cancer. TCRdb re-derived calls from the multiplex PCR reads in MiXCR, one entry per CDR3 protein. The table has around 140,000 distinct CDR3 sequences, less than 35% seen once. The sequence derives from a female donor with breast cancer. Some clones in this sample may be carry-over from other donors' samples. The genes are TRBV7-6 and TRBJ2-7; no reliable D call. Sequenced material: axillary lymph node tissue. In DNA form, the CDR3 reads TGTGCCAGCAGCTTAGCGAGGAGCTCCTACGAGCAGTACTTT. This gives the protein CASSLARSSYEQYF.